This T cell receptor beta chain was recorded in a study of HIV-infected patients and healthy controls. This clonotype appeared a few times. The CDR3 covers 15 residues. Germline-derived CDR1 and CDR2 are SNHLY and FYNNEI. V lost 5 bases and J lost 2, with 14 bases in between. MiXCR, applied by TCRdb to the 5' RACE reads, yields one record per CDR3 protein. The table shows more than 15,000 distinct CDR3 sequences, with roughly 19% occurring only once. This clonotype originated in a human donor in good health. The chain joins TRBV2 to TRBJ2-3; TRBD1 is a possible D gene (6 bases). The sample taken for sequencing was CD8+ T cells from blood. CDR3 sequence reads: CASSTGQTNTDTQYF. CDR3 in DNA: TGTGCCAGCAGTACAGGACAGACAAACACAGATACGCAGTATTTT.